The T cell receptor beta chain described here comes from a study of T cells of healthy individuals. CDR1 and CDR2 from the germline V gene are SGHTA and FQGNSA. With V trimmed by 2 bases and J by 6 bases, 2 bases remained unmatched. CDR3 length: 13 residues. TCRdb independently ran MiXCR on the 5' RACE reads; one entry per CDR3 protein. The sample lists 40,000 to 65,000 distinct CDR3 sequences, roughly 15% occurring once. The rearrangement links TRBV7-2 to TRBJ2-7; 9 bases match TRBD1. The origin of this receptor is a human donor in good health. The CDR3 here is CASSLRTGVEQYF. DNA of the CDR3: TGTGCCAGCAGCTTAAGGACAGGGGTCGAGCAGTACTTC. The variable domain in full, completed from reference TRBV7-2 and TRBJ2-7, reads GAGVSQSPSNKVTEKGKDVELRCDPISGHTALYWYRQSLGQGLEFLIYFQGNSAPDKSGLPSDRFSAERTGGSVSTLTIQRTQQEDSAVYLCASSLRTGVEQYFGPGTRLTVT.